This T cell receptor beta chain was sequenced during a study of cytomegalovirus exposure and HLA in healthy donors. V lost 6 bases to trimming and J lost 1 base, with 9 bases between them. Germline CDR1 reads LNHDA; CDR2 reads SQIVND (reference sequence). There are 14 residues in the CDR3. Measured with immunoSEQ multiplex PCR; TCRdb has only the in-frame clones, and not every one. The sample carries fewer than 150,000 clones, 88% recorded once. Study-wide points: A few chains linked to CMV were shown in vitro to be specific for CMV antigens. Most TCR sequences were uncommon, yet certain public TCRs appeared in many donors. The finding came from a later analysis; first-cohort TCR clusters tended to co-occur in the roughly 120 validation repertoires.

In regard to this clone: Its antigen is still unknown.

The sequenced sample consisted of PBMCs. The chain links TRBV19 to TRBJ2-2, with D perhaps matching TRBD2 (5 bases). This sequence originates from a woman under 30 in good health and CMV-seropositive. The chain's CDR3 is CASRPAGNTGELFF. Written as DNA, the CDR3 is TGTGCCAGTAGGCCGGCGGGGAACACCGGGGAGCTGTTTTTT.